The following is a T cell receptor beta chain sequence with its context. Its antigen is currently unknown. The length of the CDR3 is 11 residues. Per germline, CDR1 DFQATT and CDR2 SNEGSKA (reference sequence). Trimming took off 4 bases at V and 8 bases at J, with 9 bases between the two ends. This entry is derived from a study of T cell responses to AZD1222 COVID-19 vaccine. Sequenced by immunoSEQ multiplex PCR; TCRdb stores in-frame clones only, minus some. The sample records roughly 76,000 clones, 80% to 90% being singletons. Study-wide findings and caveats: There were mostly white British donors and more females than males, and clonal diversity was possibly underestimated. Spike-wide vaccine-associated CD4 TCRs dominated at 160-218 and 743-854. Compared with day 0, the breadth and depth of the Spike-specific TCR repertoire rose significantly after two doses of AZD1222.

This sequence originates from an adult in good health. The chain is built from TRBV20-1 and TRBJ1-3; D is unclear. The specimen was peripheral blood, collected on day 0 of AZD1222 vaccination. The CDR3 protein is CSANSGHTIYF. CDR3 DNA: TGCAGTGCTAACAGCGGGCACACCATATATTTT.